Listed below are T cell receptor beta chains from one sample, sequenced in a study of a mutant IDH1 vaccine in newly diagnosed glioma. This table comes from immunoSEQ multiplex PCR, and its TCRdb copy is limited to in-frame clones, with some not included. The data show roughly 62,000 clones, with roughly four fifths seen just once and about 7.7% held by the top ten. These TCRs are of unknown antigen specificity. Sequencing was performed on PBMCs, taken from a glioma patient whose treatment included an IDH1 peptide vaccine. Receptors originate from a woman aged 45-60 years with glioma. CDR3s include the opening cysteine and the closing phenylalanine or tryptophan. D genes are given only for firm matches. Size tells how often a clone was seen (once, few, many) or the class of an expanded clone, and some rows leave it out.

abundance,len,d_gene,v_gene,j_gene,CDR3nt,CDR3aa
.,17,.,TRBV4-2,TRBJ2-3,TGTGCCAGCAGCCAATTCAAGGGGGGGGTGAGCACAGATACGCAGTATTTT,CASSQFKGGVSTDTQYF
few,15,.,TRBV25-1,TRBJ1-6,TGTGCCAGCAGTGAGACCGGGTCCTATAATTCACCCCTCCACTTT,CASSETGSYNSPLHF
.,14,.,TRBV2,TRBJ1-4,TGTGCCAGCGGGGAGCTCGCAACTAATGAAAAACTGTTTTTT,CASGELATNEKLFF
.,13,.,TRBV10-3,TRBJ2-7,TGTGCCATCGCAGGGACTGCTCCTTACGAGCAGTACTTC,CAIAGTAPYEQYF
.,13,TRBD1,TRBV28,TRBJ1-2,TGTGCCAGCAGTGACGGGACAGACTATGGCTACACCTTC,CASSDGTDYGYTF
.,16,TRBD2,TRBV7-8,TRBJ2-1,TGTGCCAGCAGCTTAGGGGGACTAGCGGGGTTAGGTGAGCAGTTCTTC,CASSLGGLAGLGEQFF
.,11,.,TRBV6-6,TRBJ1-1,TGTGCCAGCAGTTCCTTTCCTTCGGGCTTCTTT,CASSSFPSGFF
.,14,TRBD1,TRBV2,TRBJ2-5,TGTGCCAGCAGCCCCGGGACAGGAGAAGAGACCCAGTACTTC,CASSPGTGEETQYF
.,18,TRBD1,TRBV5-1,TRBJ2-2,TGCGCCAGCAGCTCCGGACAGGGCGGTATAACGGTGACCGGGGAGCTGTTTTTT,CASSSGQGGITVTGELFF
.,13,.,TRBV5-6,TRBJ1-2,TGTGCCAGCAGCCGACCCCTCAACCCTGGCTACACCTTC,CASSRPLNPGYTF
.,13,.,TRBV5-4,TRBJ2-2,TGTGCCAGCAGCTCCCTCGGGGGCGGGGAGCTGTTTTTT,CASSSLGGGELFF
few,14,.,TRBV5-1,TRBJ2-7,TGCGCCAGCAGCTTGGGGGGGCATGAGTACGAGCAGTACTTC,CASSLGGHEYEQYF
.,18,.,TRBV6-1,TRBJ2-1,TGTGCCAGCAGTGAAAGTGGGCCCAGGGCAGGCCCCTACAATGAGCAGTTCTTC,CASSESGPRAGPYNEQFF
.,14,TRBD1,TRBV27,TRBJ1-5,TGTGTCAGCAGTACCACAGGGGGACATCAGCCCCAGCATTTT,CVSSTTGGHQPQHF
.,17,.,TRBV15,TRBJ1-3,TGTGCCACCAGCAGAGATACTCTAGGAGGGGCCGGAAACACCATATATTTT,CATSRDTLGGAGNTIYF
.,14,TRBD1,TRBV30,TRBJ2-5,TGTGCCTGGAGTAAGGGACAGGATGCGGAGACCCAGTACTTC,CAWSKGQDAETQYF
.,14,.,TRBV4-2,TRBJ1-5,TGTGCCAGCAGCCAAGCTGCAGACAATCAGCCCCAGCATTTT,CASSQAADNQPQHF
.,15,TRBD1,TRBV15,TRBJ2-3,TGTGCCACCAGCGGCAGACAGGGGATCACAGATACGCAGTATTTT,CATSGRQGITDTQYF
once,14,.,TRBV9,TRBJ2-2,TGTGCCAGCAGCCCGGACGTTAACACCGGGGAGCTGTTTTTT,CASSPDVNTGELFF
few,14,TRBD1,TRBV11-2,TRBJ1-2,TGTGCCAGCAGCTTATACTCAGGGGGCCGGGGCTACACCTTC,CASSLYSGGRGYTF
.,16,TRBD2,TRBV4-2,TRBJ2-1,TGTGCCAGCAGCCAAGATCGGGGGGACGGTTACAATGAGCAGTTCTTC,CASSQDRGDGYNEQFF
.,16,TRBD1,TRBV5-4,TRBJ1-4,TGTGCCAGCAGCTTGAAGACAGGGGGTGCTAATGAAAAACTGTTTTTT,CASSLKTGGANEKLFF
.,15,.,TRBV7-8,TRBJ1-4,TGTGCCAGCAGCTTAGCGGGAATCACTAATGAAAAACTGTTTTTT,CASSLAGITNEKLFF
.,13,.,TRBV2,TRBJ1-1,TGTGCCAGCAGTGGACACCTGAACTGGGGTGCTTTCTTT,CASSGHLNWGAFF
.,16,TRBD1,TRBV28,TRBJ1-1,TGTGCCAGCAGCACAGCAGGGACAGGGGGGGGCACTGAAGCTTTCTTT,CASSTAGTGGGTEAFF
.,16,TRBD1,TRBV27,TRBJ1-5,TGTGCCAGCAGTTTGTACCGGCCAGGGGGCGATCAGCCCCAGCATTTT,CASSLYRPGGDQPQHF
once,17,.,TRBV5-1,TRBJ2-6,TGCGCCAGCAGCTACCTAATGGACAACTCTGGGGCCAACGTCCTGACTTTC,CASSYLMDNSGANVLTF
.,15,TRBD1,TRBV7-7,TRBJ2-1,TGTGCCAGCAGCCGGACAGGGGGCGATTTGAATGAGCAGTTCTTC,CASSRTGGDLNEQFF